This T cell receptor (beta chain) originates from a study of T cell responses to AZD1222 COVID-19 vaccine. Assay: immunoSEQ multiplex PCR; the TCRdb copy retains only in-frame clones and omits some. The sample has approximately 150,000 clones, less than 95% seen once. Sample: peripheral blood, taken on day 0 of AZD1222 vaccination. This clonotype was sampled from an adult in good health.

The CDR3 DNA is TGTGCCAGCAGTGACCGCGGTGGGGAGCAGTTCTTC. Translation gives CASSDRGGEQFF. The rearrangement uses TRBV2 and TRBJ2-1; no reliable D call. Germline CDR1 and CDR2: SNHLY and FYNNEI. This CDR3 contains 12 residues. The V and J ends lost 3 bases and 10 bases respectively, with 10 bases between them.